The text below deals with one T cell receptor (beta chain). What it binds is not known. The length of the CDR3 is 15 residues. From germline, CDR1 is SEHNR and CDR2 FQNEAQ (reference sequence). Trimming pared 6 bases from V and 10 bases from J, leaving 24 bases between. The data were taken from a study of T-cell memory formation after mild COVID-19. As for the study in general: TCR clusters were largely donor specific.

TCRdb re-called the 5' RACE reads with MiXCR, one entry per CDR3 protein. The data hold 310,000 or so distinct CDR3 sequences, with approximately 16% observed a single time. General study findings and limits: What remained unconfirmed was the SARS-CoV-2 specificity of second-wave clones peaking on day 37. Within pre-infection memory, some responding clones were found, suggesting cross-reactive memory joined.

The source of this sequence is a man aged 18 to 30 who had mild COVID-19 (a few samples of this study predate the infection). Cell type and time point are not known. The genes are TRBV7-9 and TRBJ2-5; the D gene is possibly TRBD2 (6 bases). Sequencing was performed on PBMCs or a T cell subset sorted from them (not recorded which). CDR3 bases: TGTGCCAGCAGTCTGACACTCGGGGGATCATTGGGCCAGTACTTC. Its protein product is CASSLTLGGSLGQYF.